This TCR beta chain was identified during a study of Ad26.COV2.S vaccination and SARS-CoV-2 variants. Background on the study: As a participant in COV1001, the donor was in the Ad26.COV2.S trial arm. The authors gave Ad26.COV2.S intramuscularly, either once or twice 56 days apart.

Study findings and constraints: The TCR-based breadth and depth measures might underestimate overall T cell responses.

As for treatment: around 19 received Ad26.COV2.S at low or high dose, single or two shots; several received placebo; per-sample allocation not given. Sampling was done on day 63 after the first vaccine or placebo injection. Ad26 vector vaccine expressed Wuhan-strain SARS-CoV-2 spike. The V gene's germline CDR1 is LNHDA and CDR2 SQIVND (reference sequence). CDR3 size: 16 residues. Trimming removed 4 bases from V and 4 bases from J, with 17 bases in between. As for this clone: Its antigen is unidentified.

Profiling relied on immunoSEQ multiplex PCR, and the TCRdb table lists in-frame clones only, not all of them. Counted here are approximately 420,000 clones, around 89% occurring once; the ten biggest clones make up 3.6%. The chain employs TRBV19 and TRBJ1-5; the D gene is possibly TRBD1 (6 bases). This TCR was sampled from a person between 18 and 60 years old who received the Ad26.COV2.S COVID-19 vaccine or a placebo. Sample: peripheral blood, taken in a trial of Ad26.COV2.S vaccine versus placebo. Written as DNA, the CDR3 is TGTGCCAGTAGTAGGAGACGCAGGGGTGGAAATCAGCCCCAGCATTTT. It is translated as CASSRRRRGGNQPQHF.